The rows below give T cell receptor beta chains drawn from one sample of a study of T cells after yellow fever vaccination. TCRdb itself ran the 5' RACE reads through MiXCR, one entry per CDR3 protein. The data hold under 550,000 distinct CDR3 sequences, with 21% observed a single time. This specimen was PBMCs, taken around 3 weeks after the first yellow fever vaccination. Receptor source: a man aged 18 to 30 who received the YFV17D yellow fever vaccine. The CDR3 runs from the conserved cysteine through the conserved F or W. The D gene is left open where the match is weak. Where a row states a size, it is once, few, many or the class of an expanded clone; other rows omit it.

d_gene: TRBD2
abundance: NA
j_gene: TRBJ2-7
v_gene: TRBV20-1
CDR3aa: CSARDEAGSDEQYF
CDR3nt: TGCAGTGCTAGAGATGAAGCGGGATCGGACGAGCAGTACTTC

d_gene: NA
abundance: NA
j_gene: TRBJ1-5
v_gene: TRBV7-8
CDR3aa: CASSLAVRVDQPQHF
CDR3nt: TGTGCCAGCAGCTTAGCGGTCCGGGTGGATCAGCCCCAGCATTTT

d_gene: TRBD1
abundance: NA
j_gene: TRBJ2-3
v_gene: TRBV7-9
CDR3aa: CASSSQGAADTQYF
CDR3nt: TGTGCCAGCAGCTCCCAGGGGGCAGCAGATACGCAGTATTTT

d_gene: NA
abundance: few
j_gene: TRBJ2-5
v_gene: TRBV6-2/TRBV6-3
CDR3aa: CASSGSQETQYF
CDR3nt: TGTGCCAGCAGTGGGAGTCAAGAGACCCAGTACTTC

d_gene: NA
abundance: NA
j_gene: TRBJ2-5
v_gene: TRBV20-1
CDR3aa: CSPWGGLETQYF
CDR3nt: TGCAGTCCTTGGGGGGGCCTCGAGACCCAGTACTTC

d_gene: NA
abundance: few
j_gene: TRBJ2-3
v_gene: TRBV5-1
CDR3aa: CASSLAPTSSTDTQYF
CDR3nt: TGCGCCAGCAGCTTGGCACCAACTTCTAGCACAGATACGCAGTATTTT

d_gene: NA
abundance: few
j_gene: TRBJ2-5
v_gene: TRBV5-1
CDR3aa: CASSFYGRPETQYF
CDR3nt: TGCGCCAGCAGCTTCTACGGACGTCCGGAGACCCAGTACTTC

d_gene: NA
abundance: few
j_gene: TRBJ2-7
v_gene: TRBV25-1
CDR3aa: CASSGGRLAYEQYF
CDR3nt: TGTGCCAGCAGTGGGGGCAGACTCGCCTACGAGCAGTACTTC

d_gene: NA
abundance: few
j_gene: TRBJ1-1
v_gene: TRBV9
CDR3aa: CASSQVDTEAFF
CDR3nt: TGTGCCAGCAGCCAGGTAGACACTGAAGCTTTCTTT

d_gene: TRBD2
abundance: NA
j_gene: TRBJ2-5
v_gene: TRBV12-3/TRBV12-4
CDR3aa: CASSLWFSGGQETQYF
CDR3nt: TGTGCCAGCAGCCTTTGGTTTAGCGGGGGGCAAGAGACCCAGTACTTC

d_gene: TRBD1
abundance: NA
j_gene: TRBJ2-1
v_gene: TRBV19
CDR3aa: CASSIKGTGASRSSYNEQFF
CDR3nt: TGTGCCAGTAGTATAAAAGGGACAGGGGCGTCAAGAAGCTCCTACAATGAGCAGTTCTTC

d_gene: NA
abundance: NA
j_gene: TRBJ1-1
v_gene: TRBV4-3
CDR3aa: CASSHAFAGNTEAFF
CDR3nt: TGCGCCAGCAGCCATGCATTTGCGGGGAACACTGAAGCTTTCTTT

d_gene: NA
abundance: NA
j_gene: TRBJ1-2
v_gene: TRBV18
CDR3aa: CASSLSRGQDYGYTF
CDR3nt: TGTGCCAGCTCCCTTAGTCGGGGCCAGGACTATGGCTACACCTTC

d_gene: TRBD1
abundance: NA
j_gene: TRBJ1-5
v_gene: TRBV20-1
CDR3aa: CSAINRQGYSNQPQHF
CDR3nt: TGCAGTGCTATCAACCGACAGGGCTATAGCAATCAGCCCCAGCATTTT

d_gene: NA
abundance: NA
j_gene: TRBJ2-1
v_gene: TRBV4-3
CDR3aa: CASSQDALWQNNEQFF
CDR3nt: TGCGCCAGCAGCCAAGATGCTCTTTGGCAGAACAATGAGCAGTTCTTC

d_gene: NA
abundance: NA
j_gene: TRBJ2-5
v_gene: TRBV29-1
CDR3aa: CSVEGGPLQETQYF
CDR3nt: TGCAGCGTTGAGGGGGGCCCCCTCCAAGAGACCCAGTACTTC

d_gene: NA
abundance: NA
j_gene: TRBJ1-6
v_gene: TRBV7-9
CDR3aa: CAMGPGGDVYNSPLHF
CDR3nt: TGTGCCATGGGCCCCGGGGGGGACGTCTATAATTCACCCCTCCACTTT

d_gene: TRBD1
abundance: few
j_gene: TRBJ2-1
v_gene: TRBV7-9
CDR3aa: CASSVRDSSYNEQFF
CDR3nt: TGTGCCAGCAGCGTACGGGACAGCTCCTACAATGAGCAGTTCTTC

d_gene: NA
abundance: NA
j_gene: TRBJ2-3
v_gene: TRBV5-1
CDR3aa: CASSLASVNTQYF
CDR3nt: TGCGCCAGCAGCTTGGCTAGCGTAAATACGCAGTATTTT

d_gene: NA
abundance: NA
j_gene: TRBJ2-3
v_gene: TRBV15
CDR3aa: CATSRGGRLQTDTQYF
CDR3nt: TGTGCCACCAGCAGAGGAGGTAGACTTCAAACAGATACGCAGTATTTT

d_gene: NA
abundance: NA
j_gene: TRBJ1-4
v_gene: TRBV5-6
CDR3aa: CASSRGGQRATNEKLFF
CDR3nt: TGTGCCAGCAGTCGTGGTGGACAGAGAGCAACTAATGAAAAACTGTTTTTT

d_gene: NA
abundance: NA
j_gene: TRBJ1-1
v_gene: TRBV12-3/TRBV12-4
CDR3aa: CASSLFGANTEAFF
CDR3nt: TGTGCCAGCAGTCTATTCGGTGCGAACACTGAAGCTTTCTTT